The rows below give T cell receptor beta chains drawn from one sample of a study of T cells in tumors after PD-1 blockade. Clones were read by immunoSEQ multiplex PCR, and TCRdb kept only the in-frame ones, dropping some. Of roughly 25,000 clones listed, 80% to 85% are singletons. The sequencing used PBMCs, collected after anti-PD-1 treatment. These TCRs come from a human donor with basal cell carcinoma. Each CDR3 is given with its conserved first and last residue. D genes are given only for firm matches. For some rows the clone size is stated as once, few or many, or as a class when expanded; others skip it.

V gene,D gene,J gene,clone size,CDR3 protein,CDR3 DNA
TRBV6-6,.,TRBJ2-7,.,CASSYPPQGRYEQYF,TGTGCCAGCAGTTACCCCCCCCAGGGGCGGTACGAGCAGTACTTC
TRBV19,.,TRBJ1-6,.,CASTLSSYNSPLHF,TGTGCCAGTACCTTAAGCTCCTATAATTCACCCCTCCACTTT
TRBV5-1,.,TRBJ1-3,.,CASSLGLHSSGNTIYF,TGCGCCAGCAGCTTGGGACTCCACAGCTCTGGAAACACCATATATTTT
TRBV5-4,.,TRBJ1-2,.,CASSLARDANYGYTF,TGTGCCAGCAGCTTGGCGAGGGACGCGAACTATGGCTACACCTTC
TRBV5-1,TRBD2,TRBJ2-5,.,CASSLLAGEETQYF,TGCGCCAGCAGCTTACTAGCGGGGGAAGAGACCCAGTACTTC
TRBV7-9,.,TRBJ1-2,.,CASSLLRGGYTF,TGTGCCAGCAGCTTACTCCGGGGTGGCTACACCTTC
TRBV18,TRBD1,TRBJ1-1,once,CASSDNRGGYTEAFF,TGTGCCAGCTCAGACAACAGGGGAGGGTACACTGAAGCTTTCTTT
TRBV14,.,TRBJ1-4,.,CASSPMGLTNEKLFF,TGTGCCAGCAGCCCAATGGGTTTGACTAATGAAAAACTGTTTTTT
TRBV30,.,TRBJ1-6,.,CAWSGQHNSPLHF,TGTGCCTGGAGTGGACAGCATAATTCACCCCTCCACTTT
TRBV2,TRBD1,TRBJ1-2,.,CASSSTWTGGGYTF,TGTGCCAGCAGTTCCACCTGGACAGGCGGGGGCTACACCTTC
TRBV25-1,TRBD1,TRBJ1-2,.,CATRQGRRYTF,TGTGCCACCCGACAGGGGCGGCGCTACACCTTC
TRBV6-6,TRBD1,TRBJ1-2,.,CASSVRGLGHGYTF,TGTGCCAGCAGTGTGAGGGGGCTCGGCCATGGCTACACCTTC
TRBV5-4,TRBD2,TRBJ2-1,once,CASSLRLADYNEQFF,TGTGCCAGCAGCTTGAGGCTAGCGGATTACAATGAGCAGTTCTTC
TRBV19,.,TRBJ1-5,few,CASSIVDQPQHF,TGTGCCAGTAGTATAGTGGATCAGCCCCAGCATTTT
TRBV6-4,TRBD2,TRBJ2-3,.,CASSVQAGSTDTQYF,TGTGCCAGCAGCGTACAAGCGGGGAGCACAGATACGCAGTATTTT
TRBV3-1/TRBV3-2,TRBD1,TRBJ1-1,once,CASSRETGWKTEAFF,TGTGCCAGCAGCCGAGAGACAGGGTGGAAAACTGAAGCTTTCTTT
TRBV19,TRBD1,TRBJ1-1,.,CASSPRGRDRGMNTEAFF,TGTGCCAGTAGTCCGAGGGGAAGGGACAGGGGGATGAACACTGAAGCTTTCTTT
TRBV18,TRBD2,TRBJ2-7,.,CASSLRRGRGDLYEQYF,TGTGCCAGCTCACTACGGAGAGGGCGGGGGGACTTATACGAGCAGTACTTC